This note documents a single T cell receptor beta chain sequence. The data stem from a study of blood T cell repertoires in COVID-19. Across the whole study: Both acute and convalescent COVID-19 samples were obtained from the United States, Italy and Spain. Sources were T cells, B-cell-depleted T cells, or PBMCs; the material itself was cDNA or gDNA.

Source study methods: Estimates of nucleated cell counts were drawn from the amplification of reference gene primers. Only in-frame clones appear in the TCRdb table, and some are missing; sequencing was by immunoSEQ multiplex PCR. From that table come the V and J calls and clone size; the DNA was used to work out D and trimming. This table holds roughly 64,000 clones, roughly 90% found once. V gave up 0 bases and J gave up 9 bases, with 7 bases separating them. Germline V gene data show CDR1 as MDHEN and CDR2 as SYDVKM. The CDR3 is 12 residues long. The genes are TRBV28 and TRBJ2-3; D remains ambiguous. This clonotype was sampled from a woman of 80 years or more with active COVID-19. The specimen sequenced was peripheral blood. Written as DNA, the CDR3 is TGTGCCAGCAGTTTATGGTCAGCGACGCAGTATTTT. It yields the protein CASSLWSATQYF.